This T cell receptor (beta chain) is from a study of naive CD8 T cells in extremely preterm neonates (dated by TCRdb to the late 2010s). For the study in its entirety: The study compared TCRbeta CDR3 repertoires of sorted naive CD8+ T cells across four age groups: extremely preterm neonates, term neonates, young children and adults.

Four or five elective full-term cesarean deliveries at 37-41 weeks of gestation, with no labor and no rupture of membranes, were the source of the term cord blood. Pregnancies with fetal demise, active maternal HSV infection or known maternal HIV infection were excluded from the study. A FACSAria III cell sorter was used to sort live, Annexin V-negative naive CD8+ T cells (CD3+CD8+CD45RA+CCR7+). Per sample, between roughly 19,000 and 100,000 naive CD8+ T cells were obtained by sorting. Preassembled standardized sampling kits were used to collect mixed venous-arterial cord blood. Cord blood was held at room temperature, and processing was completed within 4 hours of collection. Ficoll-Paque density gradient centrifugation of diluted blood was used to isolate mononuclear cells. Before sorting, mononuclear cells were cryopreserved in roughly 10% DMSO plus 90% FBS and kept long term at -150 degrees C. After thawing, the cells were stained with Annexin V and with antibodies against CD3, CD8, CCR7 and CD45RA. The DNeasy Blood and Tissue Kit was used to extract genomic DNA from snap-frozen pellets of sorted cells.

Looking up the germline V gene yields CDR1 SGHDT and CDR2 YYEEEE. The CDR3 has 18 amino acids, counting the end cysteine and phenylalanine. This entry keeps only the CDR3 DNA: 54 bases, framed from base 1. Relative to germline, V is missing 2 bases and J is missing 0 bases, with 7 bases of the junction outside any gene match. The table lists this clone with a count of one. There is no known antigen for this receptor. Qualities for individual bases were not recorded, and no much larger clone is one base off. A two-step, bias-controlled multiplex PCR was used to amplify TCRbeta CDR3 regions from genomic DNA. The multiplex PCR used primers specific for every TRBV and TRBJ gene segment. TCRbeta repertoire data were generated with the immunoSEQ Assay. The study's own analysis went as follows. A relative-frequency ratio and a modified nearest-neighbor algorithm were applied to filter and cluster reads so that closely related sequences were merged. The V, D and J gene assignments for CDR3 sequences were based on IMGT annotation. Template counts were corrected for PCR amplification bias by normalization and were quantified against synthetic TCR CDR3 analog sequences. Only unique productive sequences, defined as in-frame CDR3 sequences without stop codons, were included in the analyses. The immunoSEQ Analyzer software was used to compute clonality, defined as 1 minus Pielou's evenness, and iChao1 richness. JMP was used for statistical testing, with Student's t-test or a non-parametric test applied depending on Shapiro-Wilk normality results. TCRdb limited this immuneACCESS table to in-frame rearrangements with V and J called. A share of clones is missing; checked studies link under half to unresolved V genes, and the rest is unexplained. That table is the source of V, J and clone size, and D and trimming were worked out from the DNA. This sample is represented by 7,500 to 9,500 clones; about 98% of them were singletons. The top ten clonotypes cover about 0.34% of the sample.

Overall study outcomes, separate from this receptor: Preterm neonates shared more CDR3 nucleotide sequences (about 2.7%) than term neonates (0.4%), young children (around 0.03%) and adults (around 0.01%). To track T cell development within individuals, the authors urged prospective longitudinal studies of preterm and term neonates. Preterm neonates had significantly lower iChao1 richness than all other age groups (p < 0.05) and an even clone distribution, indicating a less rich repertoire. Compared with the older groups, preterm CDR3s were shorter and closer to germline, carrying fewer N additions and showing less junctional trimming. As limitations, the authors pointed to a small sample size and variable productive template counts among preterm samples.

The sequencing sample was made of naive CD8+ T cells from cord blood. The V gene is TRBV5-6 and the J gene is TRBJ2-1; TRBD2 aligns with 11 central bases. This sequence was found in a newborn in good health. The nucleotide sequence reads TGTGCCAGCAGCTTAGGTAGCGGGGGGGATCACTCCTACAATGAGCAGTTCTTC. Translation gives CASSLGSGGDHSYNEQFF.